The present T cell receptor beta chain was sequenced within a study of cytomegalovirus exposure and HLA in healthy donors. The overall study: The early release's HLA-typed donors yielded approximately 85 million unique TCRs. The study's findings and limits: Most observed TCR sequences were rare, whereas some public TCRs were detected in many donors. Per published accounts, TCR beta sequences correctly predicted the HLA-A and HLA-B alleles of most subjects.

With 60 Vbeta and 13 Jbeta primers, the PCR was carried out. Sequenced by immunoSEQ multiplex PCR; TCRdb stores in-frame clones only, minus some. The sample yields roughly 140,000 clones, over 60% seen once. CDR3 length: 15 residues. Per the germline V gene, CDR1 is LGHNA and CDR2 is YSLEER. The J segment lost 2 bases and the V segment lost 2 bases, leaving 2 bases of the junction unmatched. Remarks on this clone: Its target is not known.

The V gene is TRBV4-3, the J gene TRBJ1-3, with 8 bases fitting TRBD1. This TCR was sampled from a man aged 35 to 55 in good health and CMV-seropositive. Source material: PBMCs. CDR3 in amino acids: CASSQLTGAGNTIYF. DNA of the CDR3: TGCGCCAGCAGCCAACTGACAGGGGCTGGAAACACCATATATTTT.